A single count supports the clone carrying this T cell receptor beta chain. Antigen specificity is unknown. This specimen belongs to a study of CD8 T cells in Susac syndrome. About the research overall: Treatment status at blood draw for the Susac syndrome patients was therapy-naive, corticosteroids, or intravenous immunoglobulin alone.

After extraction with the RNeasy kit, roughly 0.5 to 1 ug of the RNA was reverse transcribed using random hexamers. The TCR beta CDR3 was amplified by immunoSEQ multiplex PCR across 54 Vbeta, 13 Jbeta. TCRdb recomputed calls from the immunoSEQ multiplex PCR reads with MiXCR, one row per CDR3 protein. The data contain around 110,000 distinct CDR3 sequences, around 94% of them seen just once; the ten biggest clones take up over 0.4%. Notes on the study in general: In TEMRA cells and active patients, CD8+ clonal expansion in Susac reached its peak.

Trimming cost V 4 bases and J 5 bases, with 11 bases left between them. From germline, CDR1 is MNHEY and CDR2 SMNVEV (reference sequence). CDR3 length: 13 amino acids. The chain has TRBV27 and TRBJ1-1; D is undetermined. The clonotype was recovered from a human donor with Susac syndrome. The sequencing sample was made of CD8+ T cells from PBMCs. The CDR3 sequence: CASSSTGWTEAFF. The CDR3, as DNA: TGTGCCAGCAGTTCAACCGGGTGGACTGAAGCTTTCTTT.